Presented here are 25 T cell receptor beta chains from one specimen sequenced in a study of blood T cells in healthy people across ages. Together with a sample-barcoded 5' primer, a J-beta primer mix was included in a second PCR lasting about 7 to 12 cycles. MiXCR, run by TCRdb on the 5' RACE reads, gives a single entry per CDR3 protein. The sample gives approximately 690,000 distinct CDR3 sequences, 58% of which show up once; roughly 34% is in the top ten. The sequenced material came from blood. The receptor source for this set is a man aged 55 to 70 in good health.

This clonotype has only a few counts. The gene calls are TRBV6-2 or TRBV6-3 and TRBJ2-6, with D possibly being TRBD2 (5 bases). Germline V gene sequence: CDR1 MNHEY, CDR2 SVGEGT. The CDR3 is 16 amino acids. V shed 8 bases and J shed 0 bases, with 14 bases lying between them. This CDR3 is CASFGDGHSGANVLTF. The DNA of the CDR3 is TGTGCCAGCTTCGGGGATGGCCACTCTGGGGCCAACGTCCTGACTTTC.

The chain is built from TRBV7-2 and TRBJ2-1; D is possibly TRBD1 (6 bases). From germline, CDR1 is SGHTA and CDR2 FQGNSA. The CDR3 contains 16 residues. V lost 4 bases, J lost 4 bases, and 17 bases lay in between. CDR3 region: CASSSWGGGPYNEQFF. For the CDR3, the DNA is TGTGCCAGCAGCTCCTGGGGTGGGGGCCCTTACAATGAGCAGTTCTTC.

The chain links TRBV20-1 to TRBJ2-4; unclear D gene. Trimming stripped 5 bases from V and 3 bases from J, with 14 bases between. Per germline, CDR1 DFQATT and CDR2 SNEGSKA (reference sequence). The CDR3 contains 14 residues. CDR3 nucleotides: TGCAGTGCTCCCACCGGCGCAGTCAAAAACATTCAGTACTTC. Translating gives CSAPTGAVKNIQYF.

The V and J genes are TRBV27 and TRBJ2-5; D uncertain. Germline assignment: CDR1 MNHEY and CDR2 SMNVEV (reference sequence). The CDR3 contains 13 residues. Deletions cut 5 bases from V and 4 bases from J, with 11 bases between. CDR3 region: CASSLSPTETQYF. CDR3 DNA: TGTGCCAGCAGTCTCTCCCCCACAGAGACCCAGTACTTC.

The rearrangement links TRBV20-1 to TRBJ2-3, with D tentatively TRBD1 (6 bases). The ends were cut back, 0 bases at V and 0 bases at J, with 10 bases in the middle. The CDR3 runs to 15 residues. From germline, CDR1 is DFQATT and CDR2 SNEGSKA (reference sequence). The CDR3 is CSAREGGRSTDTQYF. The CDR3 DNA reads as TGCAGTGCTAGAGAAGGGGGAAGAAGCACAGATACGCAGTATTTT.

J is TRBJ2-7 and V is TRBV5-1; possible D gene TRBD2, 6 bases. Trimming left V 4 bases short and J 7 bases short, with 18 bases between. The CDR3 runs to 14 residues. Germline V CDR1 and CDR2: SGHRS, YFSETQ. As DNA, the CDR3 is TGCGCCAGCAGCCGGGGGACCCTAAACAATGAGCAGTACTTC. This sequence encodes CASSRGTLNNEQYF. Using reference TRBV5-1 and TRBJ2-7 for the parts outside the CDR3, the full variable domain is KAGVTQTPRYLIKTRGQQVTLSCSPISGHRSVSWYQQTPGQGLQFLFEYFSETQRNKGNFPGRFSGRQFSNSRSEMNVSTLELGDSALYLCASSRGTLNNEQYFGPGTRLTVT.

The chain combines TRBV6-5 with TRBJ1-1; 12 positions agree with TRBD1. From germline, CDR1 is MNHEY and CDR2 SVGAGI. This CDR3 spans 15 amino acids. Unmatched junction bases numbered 3, after V lost 2 bases and J lost 5 bases. CDR3 sequence (DNA): TGTGCCAGCAGTTACGGGACAGGGGGCTTTACTGAAGCTTTCTTT. Residues: CASSYGTGGFTEAFF.

This clonotype was counted a few times. The CDR3 nucleotides are TGTGCCAGCAGCTTTGGGACTAGCGGGGCCGAGACCCAGTACTTC. Residues: CASSFGTSGAETQYF. V usage is TRBV7-6 and J usage is TRBJ2-7; 13 positions agree with TRBD2. The assigned J gene may be wrong: the sequence end matches TRBJ2-5 better. This CDR3 contains 15 residues. Germline CDR1 SGHVS, CDR2 FNYEAQ.

The V gene is TRBV3-1, the J gene TRBJ2-1, with D possibly being TRBD2 (6 bases). The CDR3 sequence is 15 residues long. Germline CDR1 reads LGHDT; CDR2 reads YNNKEL (reference sequence). V was pared by 3 bases and J by 9 bases, with 18 bases between. For the CDR3, the DNA is TGTGCCAGCAGCCAGGGTCGGGGATCCGGGGGTGAGCAGTTCTTC. Translation gives CASSQGRGSGGEQFF.

The chain recombines TRBV20-1 with TRBJ2-1; 8 bases agree with TRBD1. V shed 2 bases and J 4 bases; nucleotides not matched to a gene: 4. The CDR3 is made up of 14 amino acids. CDR1 and CDR2 (germline): DFQATT, SNEGSKA (reference sequence). The chain's CDR3 is CSARRQGRYNEQFF. CDR3 bases: TGCAGTGCTAGAAGACAGGGGCGATACAATGAGCAGTTCTTC.

The table lists this clonotype with a few counts. The V and J genes are TRBV2 and TRBJ1-4, with D perhaps TRBD1 (5 bases). Germline CDR1 reads SNHLY; CDR2 reads FYNNEI. V shed 6 bases and J shed 5 bases, with 10 bases lying between them. This CDR3 is 13 amino acids long. Here the CDR3 DNA reads TGTGCCAGCAGAAGACAGCCAAATGAAAAACTGTTTTTT. Translated: CASRRQPNEKLFF. The variable domain in full, completed from reference TRBV2 and TRBJ1-4, reads EPEVTQTPSHQVTQMGQEVILRCVPISNHLYFYWYRQILGQKVEFLVSFYNNEISEKSEIFDDQFSVERPDGSNFTLKIRSTKLEDSAMYFCASRRQPNEKLFFGSGTQLSVL.

The chain carries TRBV6-5 and TRBJ2-1; possibly TRBD2 for D (6 bases). The length of the CDR3 is 13 residues. V was trimmed by 7 bases and J by 13 bases, leaving 20 bases between them. Per germline, CDR1 MNHEY and CDR2 SVGAGI. CDR3 coding DNA: TGTGCCAGCACACGGGGGAAGGGAGAGACCCAGTTCTTC. It yields the protein CASTRGKGETQFF.

The chain recombines TRBV25-1 with TRBJ2-3; the D gene is possibly TRBD1 (7 bases). This CDR3 has 17 amino acids. The V gene's germline CDR1 is MGHDK and CDR2 SYGVNS. V was trimmed by 1 base and J by 6 bases, leaving 20 bases between them. CDR3 coding DNA: TGTGCCAGCAGTGAATTAGGAGCCCAGGGGGACTGGGATACGCAGTATTTT. Translation gives CASSELGAQGDWDTQYF.

In this sample, this clonotype turned up a few times. This rearrangement joins TRBV6-5 to TRBJ1-2; unclear D gene. The CDR3 consists of 18 residues. Germline-derived CDR1 and CDR2 are MNHEY and SVGAGI. Trimming removed 6 bases at V and 7 bases at J, with 30 bases between. The CDR3 sequence is CASSYALPGAPSAGGYTF. For the CDR3, the DNA is TGTGCCAGCAGCTACGCCCTACCAGGAGCCCCTTCGGCGGGTGGCTACACCTTC.

The chain carries TRBV2 and TRBJ2-5, with D perhaps TRBD2 (6 bases). This CDR3 has 13 amino acids. The V gene lost 11 bases and the J gene lost 1 base, with 14 bases spanning the gap. Germline CDR1 is SNHLY and CDR2 is FYNNEI. CDR3 DNA: TGTGCCTCGACGGGACTCCTCCAAGAGACCCAGTACTTC. Protein sequence: CASTGLLQETQYF.

The V gene is TRBV7-9, the J gene TRBJ1-5; D possibly corresponds to TRBD1 (5 bases). From germline, CDR1 is SEHNR and CDR2 FQNEAQ (reference sequence). V was pared by 6 bases and J by 3 bases, with 9 bases between. The CDR3 is 13 amino acids. CDR3 loop: CASRDGTNQPQHF. The CDR3 nucleotides are TGTGCCAGCAGGGACGGGACCAATCAGCCCCAGCATTTT.

The rearrangement joins TRBV7-9 to TRBJ1-1, with a weak D call TRBD1 (5 bases). Looked up from germline, CDR1 is SEHNR and CDR2 is FQNEAQ (reference sequence). The CDR3 runs to 13 residues. Trimming removed 7 bases from V and 8 bases from J, with 17 bases in between. The chain's CDR3 is CASTGRGSEEAFF. The CDR3 DNA reads as TGTGCCAGCACCGGGCGGGGGTCCGAGGAAGCTTTCTTT.

This clonotype was counted a few times. The chain couples TRBV5-1 to TRBJ2-7, with 8 bases that match TRBD1. Per germline, CDR1 SGHRS and CDR2 YFSETQ. V lost 1 base to trimming and J lost 3 bases; unmatched junction nucleotides: 12. This CDR3 has 17 residues. The DNA of the CDR3 is TGCGCCAGCAGCTTGTACCCTCCCGGGACAGGAGGCTACGAGCAGTACTTC. This codes for CASSLYPPGTGGYEQYF.

V and J are TRBV6-8 and TRBJ2-1; TRBD2 might be the D (6 bases). The ends were cut back, 6 bases at V and 9 bases at J, with 18 bases in the middle. This CDR3 is 14 amino acids long. Germline CDR1 is MNHGY and CDR2 is SAAAGT. DNA of the CDR3: TGTGCCAGCAGGTACGCGGGGCTCCGGCCTGAGCAGTTCTTC. Amino acid sequence: CASRYAGLRPEQFF.

The chain couples TRBV20-1 to TRBJ2-1; D is ambiguous. Trimming took off 7 bases at V and 0 bases at J, with 7 bases between the two ends. The CDR3 length is 12 residues. Germline values: CDR1 DFQATT, CDR2 SNEGSKA (reference sequence). CDR3 protein: CSGSSSYNEQFF. The CDR3 DNA reads TGCAGTGGTTCGAGCTCCTACAATGAGCAGTTCTTC.

This clonotype was observed a single time. The rearrangement joins TRBV20-1 to TRBJ2-1, with D unresolved. From germline, CDR1 is DFQATT and CDR2 SNEGSKA (reference sequence). CDR3 length: 14 residues. The V end was cut by 0 bases, the J end by 4 bases, with 10 bases between. The CDR3 is CSARDMRSYNEQFF. In DNA form, the CDR3 reads TGCAGTGCTAGAGATATGAGAAGTTACAATGAGCAGTTCTTC.

V usage is TRBV7-6 and J usage is TRBJ1-6; 7 bases map to TRBD1. The germline CDR1 and CDR2 sequences are SGHVS and FNYEAQ. The length of the CDR3 is 14 residues. V lost 5 bases, J lost 7 bases, and 5 bases stayed unmatched. The CDR3 reads CASSVQGGNSPLHF. Written as DNA, the CDR3 is TGTGCCAGCAGCGTGCAGGGGGGGAATTCACCCCTCCACTTT.

The genes are TRBV2 and TRBJ2-1, with TRBD1 matching over 10 bases. J lost 3 bases, V lost 7 bases, and 6 bases had no gene match. Germline V gene data show CDR1 as SNHLY and CDR2 as FYNNEI. The CDR3 loop spans 15 amino acids. The CDR3, as DNA: TGTGCCAGCATCCCGGACAGGGGGAGCTACAATGAGCAGTTCTTC. This sequence encodes CASIPDRGSYNEQFF.

The chain has TRBV4-1 and TRBJ2-4, with D unresolved. Germline values: CDR1 MGHRA, CDR2 YSYEKL. V lost 0 bases, J lost 13 bases, and 10 bases lay in between. The CDR3 sequence is 12 residues long. Written as DNA, the CDR3 is TGCGCCAGCAGCCAAGAGGGCAGAACCCAGTACTTC. It translates to CASSQEGRTQYF.

This chain joins TRBV24-1 and TRBJ2-2; 8 positions agree with TRBD2. V was pared by 5 bases and J by 1 base, with 11 bases of the junction left unmatched. The CDR3 consists of 18 residues. Germline CDR1 is KGHDR and CDR2 is SFDVKD. Here the CDR3 reads CATSGPTRTSRNTGELFF. The CDR3 bases are TGTGCCACCAGTGGCCCCACCCGGACTAGCAGGAACACCGGGGAGCTGTTTTTT.